These T cell receptor beta chains were read from a single sample in a study of post-analysis software for immune sequencing data. Via MiXCR, TCRdb re-called the PCR reads, giving one row per CDR3 protein. This sample yields 740,000 or so distinct CDR3 sequences, of which approximately 50% are seen a single time; approximately 4.5% belongs to the top ten. Material for sequencing was blood. The receptors originated from a girl aged 10 to 17 with multiple sclerosis. CDR3s include the opening cysteine and the closing phenylalanine or tryptophan. The D gene is left open where the match is weak. Some rows have no size entry. The others give once, few or many, or a class for an expanded clone.

TRBV7-2	TRBJ1-2	15	.	.	CASNLAKILSYGYTF
TRBV15	TRBJ1-6	15	.	.	CASSASSGSYSPLHF
TRBV20-1	TRBJ2-3	12	.	.	CSARDGGGPPYF
TRBV2	TRBJ1-2	11	.	few	CASTIEYGYTF
TRBV12-3/TRBV12-4	TRBJ1-2	15	.	.	CASRFRVEANYGYTF
TRBV7-9	TRBJ2-6	17	.	few	CASSLSPGSSGANVLTF
TRBV20-1	TRBJ2-1	12	.	.	CSASPREAEQFF
TRBV30	TRBJ2-3	17	TRBD2	.	CAWSVRAGTSGTDTQYF
TRBV20-1	TRBJ1-2	13	.	.	CSASLRTNYGYTF
TRBV3-1	TRBJ2-3	14	.	.	CASSPGASGDTQYF
TRBV15	TRBJ2-1	14	.	.	CATSRRATTDEQFF
TRBV27	TRBJ2-4	14	TRBD1	.	CASSSGTGKNIQYF
TRBV29-1	TRBJ2-3	13	.	.	CSVATGNTDTQYF
TRBV7-2	TRBJ2-1	12	.	few	CASSLIVNEQFF
TRBV29-1	TRBJ2-3	14	.	.	CSVHPRGSTDTQYF
TRBV29-1	TRBJ1-2	13	.	few	CSALVGQNYGYTF
TRBV12-3/TRBV12-4	TRBJ2-5	14	.	.	CASSLLAGDETQYF
TRBV6-2/TRBV6-3	TRBJ1-2	11	TRBD1	.	CASNRGYGYTF
TRBV30	TRBJ2-1	14	TRBD1	.	CAYKTGSFHNEQFF
TRBV2	TRBJ2-7	12	.	.	CANSPPGYEQYF
TRBV20-1	TRBJ1-5	17	TRBD1	.	CSARSTGGLIGNQPQHF
TRBV5-1	TRBJ2-1	16	TRBD1	few	CASSLAERQGLSEQFF
TRBV7-9	TRBJ1-1	14	.	.	CASSLSGATTEAFF
TRBV12-3/TRBV12-4	TRBJ2-1	15	.	.	CASSLAGRYRDEQFF
TRBV6-5	TRBJ2-1	14	.	.	CASRRNKDYNEQFF
TRBV29-1	TRBJ2-3	14	TRBD2	.	CSVRELADTDTQYF